This entry lists 24 T cell receptor beta chains sequenced from one sample in a study of blood T cell repertoires in COVID-19. Sequencing used immunoSEQ multiplex PCR; TCRdb keeps in-frame clones, though not all of them. Among some 270,000 clones listed, 70% to 90% were seen once. The sequenced material came from peripheral blood. The source of these receptors is a woman aged 70 to 79 with acute or convalescent COVID-19.

The chain recombines TRBV29-1 with TRBJ2-3, with TRBD2 matching 11 bases. Germline CDR1 is SQVTM and CDR2 is ANQGSEA. The V gene end was trimmed by 7 bases and the J gene end by 7 bases; junction bases not matched to a gene: 10. CDR3 length: 14 residues. This CDR3 is CSGVGLAGVNTQYF. The CDR3 DNA follows: TGCAGCGGTGTCGGACTAGCGGGTGTGAATACGCAGTATTTT.

The chain is built from TRBV18 and TRBJ2-7; weak D call: TRBD2 (6 bases). The CDR3 spans 14 residues. Germline CDR1 reads KGHSH; CDR2 reads LQKENI. V was pared by 0 bases and J by 6 bases, with 12 bases between. CDR3 region: CASSPPGRGGEQYF. CDR3 bases: TGTGCCAGCTCACCACCGGGAAGGGGAGGCGAGCAGTACTTC.

This chain connects TRBV5-4 to TRBJ1-1; no definite D call. V shed 4 bases and J shed 4 bases, with 14 bases lying between them. CDR1 and CDR2 (germline): SGHNT, YYREEE (reference sequence). CDR3 length: 14 residues. The CDR3 loop reads CASSPRGKGTEAFF. In nucleotides, the CDR3 is TGTGCCAGCAGCCCCCGGGGAAAAGGCACTGAAGCTTTCTTT.

The CDR3 reads CASSLGYRVYEQYF. The CDR3 DNA sequence: TGTGCCAGCAGCTTGGGCTACAGAGTCTACGAGCAGTACTTC. The chain uses TRBV5-8 and TRBJ2-7; no clear D. This CDR3 is 14 amino acids long. The germline V and J ends were trimmed by 0 bases and 3 bases, with 10 bases remaining between them. Germline V gives CDR1 SGHTS, CDR2 YDEGEE.

The V call is TRBV23-1, the J call TRBJ1-1; a weak D match, TRBD1 (5 bases). TRBV23-1 falls under the ORF class, with uncertain function. V was cut by 4 bases and J by 11 bases, with 17 bases left in between. The CDR3 has 13 residues. The CDR3 bases are TGCGCCAGCAGTCCCCCAGGAGGGGAGATGGCTTTCTTT. It codes for CASSPPGGEMAFF.

This rearrangement joins TRBV5-5 to TRBJ1-6, with D unresolved. V lost 0 bases, J lost 2 bases, and 9 bases lay in between. This CDR3 region has 16 residues. Germline CDR1 and CDR2: SGHKS and YYEKEE (reference sequence). In nucleotides, the CDR3 is TGTGCCAGCAGCTTGGAGGAGATCCCCTATAATTCACCCCTCCACTTT. It is translated as CASSLEEIPYNSPLHF.

The gene calls are TRBV7-3 and TRBJ1-1; TRBD1 agrees at 7 bases. The CDR3 length is 13 residues. CDR1 is SGHTA and CDR2 is FQGTGA in the germline V gene. V shed 5 bases, J shed 5 bases, and the junction held 5 bases outside the gene matches. DNA for the CDR3: TGTGCCAGCAGCCGTTCAGGGGGGACTGAAGCTTTCTTT. Amino acids: CASSRSGGTEAFF.

In nucleotides, the CDR3 is TGCAGTGCTAGTTCAGGGGGCGACTATGGCTACACCTTC. Its translation is CSASSGGDYGYTF. The chain uses TRBV20-1 and TRBJ1-2, with 8 nucleotides matching TRBD1. Germline CDR1 is DFQATT and CDR2 is SNEGSKA (reference sequence). Trimming took 3 bases from V and 3 from J; bases not matched to a gene: 3. CDR3 length equals 13 residues.

With respect to this clone: The junction differs from germline at one of its ends, possibly a read error. V gene TRBV5-1 combines with J gene TRBJ1-6, with D possibly matching TRBD1 (6 bases). This CDR3 comprises 16 residues. Looked up from germline, CDR1 is SGHRS and CDR2 is YFSETQ. The CDR3 coding sequence is TGCGCCCGCAGCTTGGGGGCGGGGGGGGAAACGGCACCCCTCCACTTT. Protein: CARSLGAGGETAPLHF.

This clone was observed a few times. This CDR3 reads CASSQDDRMRGNTIYF. The CDR3 DNA sequence: TGCGCCAGCAGCCAAGATGACAGGATGAGAGGAAACACCATATATTTT. This chain joins TRBV4-1 and TRBJ1-3, with a tentative D call TRBD1 (6 bases). Germline lookup yields CDR1 MGHRA and CDR2 YSYEKL. V was trimmed by 0 bases and J by 4 bases, leaving 13 bases between them. The CDR3 is 16 residues long.

The V gene is TRBV7-9, the J gene TRBJ1-1, with D maybe TRBD1 (5 bases). Germline CDR1 SEHNR, CDR2 FQNEAQ (reference sequence). V was trimmed by 3 bases and J by 2 bases, leaving 10 bases between them. The CDR3 extends over 14 amino acids. The CDR3 protein is CASSFGGGNTEAFF. In nucleotides, the CDR3 is TGTGCCAGCAGCTTCGGGGGGGGAAACACTGAAGCTTTCTTT.

The CDR3 nucleotides read TGTGCCAGCAGCTTTCGACTAGCGGGTAGCACAGATACGCAGTATTTT. Encoded protein: CASSFRLAGSTDTQYF. This chain uses TRBV14 with TRBJ2-3; 10 bases line up with TRBD2. V trimming: 5 bases; J trimming: 0 bases; junction bases outside the gene matches: 5. The CDR3 totals 16 residues. Germline CDR1 is SGHDN and CDR2 is FVKESK.

This clone showed up just once. The genes are TRBV12-5 and TRBJ1-2, with D perhaps TRBD1 (6 bases). Trimming took off 2 bases at V and 9 bases at J, with 13 bases between the two ends. Germline assignment: CDR1 LGHNT and CDR2 FRNRAP. The CDR3 is made up of 13 amino acids. The CDR3 DNA is TGTGCTAGTGGTTTGTCAGGGGTTCGGAGCTACACCTTC. The encoded protein is CASGLSGVRSYTF.

A remark on this clone: The sample carries other DNA sequences with the same CDR3. The chain carries TRBV9 and TRBJ2-7, with TRBD1 matching 8 bases. Trimming removed 2 bases from V and 3 bases from J; junction bases left unmatched: 4. The germline V gene has CDR1 SGDLS and CDR2 YYNGEE. The CDR3 spans 14 residues. CDR3 sequence: CASSVGDRGYEQYF. The CDR3 nucleotides read TGTGCCAGCAGCGTCGGAGACAGGGGCTACGAGCAGTACTTC.

This rearrangement joins TRBV5-1 to TRBJ1-1; D is undetermined. The length of the CDR3 is 12 residues. V lost 1 base and J 5 bases, leaving 6 bases between the germline ends. The germline gives CDR1 SGHRS, CDR2 YFSETQ. The CDR3 DNA reads TGCGCCAGCAGCTTGCCGGGGACTGAAGCTTTCTTT. Its translation: CASSLPGTEAFF.

The V call is TRBV2, the J call TRBJ1-6, with 7 bases aligning to TRBD1. There are 17 residues in the CDR3. CDR1 and CDR2 (germline): SNHLY, FYNNEI. With V trimmed by 9 bases and J by 0 bases, 11 bases remained unmatched. The CDR3 bases are TGTGCCAGTCTGCCGGGACAGAGGAGCTCCTATAATTCACCCCTCCACTTT. This gives the protein CASLPGQRSSYNSPLHF.

This chain connects TRBV4-1 to TRBJ2-3, with D unresolved. The CDR3 contains 15 residues. V dropped 0 bases and J dropped 4 bases, with 11 bases sitting between them. Germline V gene data show CDR1 as MGHRA and CDR2 as YSYEKL. The CDR3 is CASSQERIRADTQYF. In DNA, the CDR3 is TGCGCCAGCAGCCAAGAAAGGATCCGGGCAGATACGCAGTATTTT.

The chain employs TRBV14 and TRBJ2-3; 7 bases line up with TRBD2. The junction had 11 bases not matched to a gene; V was cut back by 2 bases and J by 9 bases. From germline, CDR1 is SGHDN and CDR2 FVKESK. The CDR3 is 15 amino acids. The CDR3 DNA reads as TGTGCCAGCAGCCAATTTTGGGCCGCCGGGGGGACGCAGTATTTT. Its translation: CASSQFWAAGGTQYF.

The gene calls are TRBV14 and TRBJ2-2; maybe TRBD1 (5 bases). Per germline, CDR1 SGHDN and CDR2 FVKESK. V shed 2 bases and J shed 8 bases, with 21 bases lying between them. CDR3 length: 17 amino acids. The DNA of the CDR3 is TGTGCCAGCAGCCAACATTCCGGACATCACGTCGTGGGGGAGCTGTTTTTT. Protein: CASSQHSGHHVVGELFF.

This chain connects TRBV30 to TRBJ2-7; 11 bases align to TRBD1. This CDR3 region has 13 residues. V gave up 1 base and J gave up 5 bases; unmatched junction bases: 1. CDR1 and CDR2 from the germline V gene are GTSNPN and SVGIG (reference sequence). This CDR3 is CAWSGTGGDEQYF. The CDR3 bases are TGTGCCTGGAGTGGGACAGGGGGCGACGAGCAGTACTTC. The variable domain in full, with the rest retrieved from reference TRBV30 and TRBJ2-7, is SQTIHQWPATLVQPVGSPLSLECTVEGTSNPNLYWYRQAAGRGLQLLFYSVGIGQISSEVPQNLSASRPQDRQFILSSKKLLLSDSGFYLCAWSGTGGDEQYFGPGTRLTVT.

This chain joins TRBV19 and TRBJ2-1; D is uncertain. The germline V gene encodes CDR1 LNHDA and CDR2 SQIVND (reference sequence). Trimming cost V 10 bases and J 12 bases, with 7 bases left between them. CDR3 length: 8 amino acids. This CDR3 reads CATRGQFF. DNA of the CDR3: TGTGCCACCCGAGGGCAGTTCTTC.

The V call is TRBV3-1 (or the pseudogene TRBV3-2), the J call TRBJ2-1; D is perhaps TRBD2 (6 bases). The germline V gene encodes CDR1 LGHDT and CDR2 YNNKEL (reference sequence). The V end was cut by 1 base, the J end by 2 bases, with 6 bases between. The CDR3 sequence is 14 residues long. DNA for the CDR3: TGTGCCAGCAGCCAAGGGGGGGCCTACAATGAGCAGTTCTTC. This sequence encodes CASSQGGAYNEQFF.

The rearrangement joins TRBV19 to TRBJ2-7; TRBD2 is a possible D gene (5 bases). This CDR3 spans 13 amino acids. Germline V gene data show CDR1 as LNHDA and CDR2 as SQIVND (reference sequence). V lost 0 bases, J lost 13 bases, and 16 bases lay in between. CDR3 region: CASSIEASGILYF. The CDR3 DNA reads as TGTGCCAGTAGTATAGAAGCCTCCGGGATTTTATACTTC.

The chain uses TRBV5-6 and TRBJ1-4; possible D gene TRBD1, 5 bases. The V end lost 3 bases, the J end lost 6 bases, and 18 bases lay between the germline ends. This CDR3 is 16 amino acids long. Germline V gives CDR1 SGHDT, CDR2 YYEEEE. CDR3 in amino acids: CASSSSGVGDYEKLFF. As DNA, the CDR3 is TGTGCCAGCAGCTCCTCCGGGGTCGGGGACTATGAAAAACTGTTTTTT.